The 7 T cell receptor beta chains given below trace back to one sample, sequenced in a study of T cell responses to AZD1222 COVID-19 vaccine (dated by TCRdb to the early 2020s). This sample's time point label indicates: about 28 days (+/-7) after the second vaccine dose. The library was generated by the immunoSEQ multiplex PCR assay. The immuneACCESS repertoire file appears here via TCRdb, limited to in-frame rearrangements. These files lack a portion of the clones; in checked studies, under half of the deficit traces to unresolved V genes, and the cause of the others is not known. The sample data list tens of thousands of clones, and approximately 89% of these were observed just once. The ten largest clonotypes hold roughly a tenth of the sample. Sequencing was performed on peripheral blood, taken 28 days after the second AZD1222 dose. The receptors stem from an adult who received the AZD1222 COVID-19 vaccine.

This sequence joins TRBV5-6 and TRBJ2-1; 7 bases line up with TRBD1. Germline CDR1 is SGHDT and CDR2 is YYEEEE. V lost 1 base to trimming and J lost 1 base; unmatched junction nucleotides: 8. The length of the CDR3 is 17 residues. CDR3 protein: CASSLRKTGLSYNEQFF. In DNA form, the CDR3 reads TGTGCCAGCAGCTTGAGAAAGACAGGGCTTTCCTACAATGAGCAGTTCTTC.

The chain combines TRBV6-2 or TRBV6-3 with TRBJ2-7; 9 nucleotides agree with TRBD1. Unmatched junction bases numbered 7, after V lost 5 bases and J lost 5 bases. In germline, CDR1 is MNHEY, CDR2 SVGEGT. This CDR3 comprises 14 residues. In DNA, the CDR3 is TGTGCCAGCAGTCGGGACAGGGTTTTGGACGAGCAGTACTTC. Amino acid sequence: CASSRDRVLDEQYF.

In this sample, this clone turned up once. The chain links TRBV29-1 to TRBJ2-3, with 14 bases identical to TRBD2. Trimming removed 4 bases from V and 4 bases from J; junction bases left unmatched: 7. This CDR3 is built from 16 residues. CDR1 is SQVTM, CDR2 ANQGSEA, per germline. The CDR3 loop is CSVGGTSGSLSDTQYF. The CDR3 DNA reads TGCAGCGTTGGCGGGACTAGCGGGAGTTTGTCAGATACGCAGTATTTT.

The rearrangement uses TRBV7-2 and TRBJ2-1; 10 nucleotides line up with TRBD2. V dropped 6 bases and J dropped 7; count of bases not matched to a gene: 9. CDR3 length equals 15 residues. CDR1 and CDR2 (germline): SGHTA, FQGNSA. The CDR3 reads CASRTPGLASNEQFF. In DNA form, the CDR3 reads TGTGCCAGCAGAACTCCGGGACTAGCGAGTAATGAGCAGTTCTTC.

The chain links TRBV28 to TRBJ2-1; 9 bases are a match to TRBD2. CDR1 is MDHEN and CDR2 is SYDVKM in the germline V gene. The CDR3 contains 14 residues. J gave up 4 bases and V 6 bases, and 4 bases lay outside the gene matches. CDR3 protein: CASRTSGPYNEQFF. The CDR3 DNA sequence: TGTGCCAGCAGGACTAGCGGCCCTTACAATGAGCAGTTCTTC.

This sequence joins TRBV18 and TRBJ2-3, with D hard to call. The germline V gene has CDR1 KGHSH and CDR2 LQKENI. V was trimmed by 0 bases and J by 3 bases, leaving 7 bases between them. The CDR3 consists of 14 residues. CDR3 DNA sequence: TGTGCCAGCTCACCACCGGCCTCGACAGATACGCAGTATTTT. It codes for CASSPPASTDTQYF.

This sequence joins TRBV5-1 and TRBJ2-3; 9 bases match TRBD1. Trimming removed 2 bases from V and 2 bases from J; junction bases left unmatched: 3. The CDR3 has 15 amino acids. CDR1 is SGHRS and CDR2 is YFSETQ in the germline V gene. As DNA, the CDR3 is TGCGCCAGCAGCTTAGGGACAGGGCACACAGATACGCAGTATTTT. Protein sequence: CASSLGTGHTDTQYF.